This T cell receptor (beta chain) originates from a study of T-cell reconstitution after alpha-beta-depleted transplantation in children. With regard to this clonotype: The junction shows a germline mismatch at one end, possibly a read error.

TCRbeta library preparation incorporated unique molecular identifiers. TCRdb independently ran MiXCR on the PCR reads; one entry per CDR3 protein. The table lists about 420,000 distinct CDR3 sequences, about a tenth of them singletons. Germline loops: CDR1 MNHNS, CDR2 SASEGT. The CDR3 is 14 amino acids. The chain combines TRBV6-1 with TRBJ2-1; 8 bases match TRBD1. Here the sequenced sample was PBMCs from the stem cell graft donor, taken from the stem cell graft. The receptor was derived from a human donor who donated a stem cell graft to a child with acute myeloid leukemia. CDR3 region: CASSARGPHNEPFF. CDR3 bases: TGTGCCAGCAGTGCCAGGGGGCCGCACAATGAGCCGTTCTTC.